Below, one TCR beta chain is given with its context. The antigen this receptor binds is unknown. No clone much larger than this one lies a single base away; base qualities are absent. The sample's time point label is to be understood as: blood 4 weeks post-SBRT, at nephrectomy. The meaning of the sample's treatment or condition label: 15 Gy SBRT to primary tumor, nephrectomy 4 weeks later. The samples were obtained from a clinical trial, where primary renal cell carcinomas were treated with 15 Gy stereotactic body radiation therapy and then removed by nephrectomy 4 weeks afterward. To follow tumor-enriched clonotypes, serial peripheral blood was collected from radiation-treated patients at baseline and at 2 weeks and 4 weeks after SBRT. Every patient's renal cell carcinoma showed clear cell pathology. The QIAamp DNA Blood Mini Kit (Qiagen) was used to prepare genomic DNA for TCR sequencing. Only samples passing all quality control checks were included in the analyses.

V is reduced by 8 bases and J by 4 bases, leaving a spacing of 11 bases between them. There are 12 amino acids in the CDR3, from cysteine to phenylalanine inclusive. Of the read, only the CDR3 DNA is kept; its 36 bases are in frame from base 1. CDR1 and CDR2, per the germline V gene, are SNHLY and FYNNEI. The immunoSEQ kit was used, according to the manufacturer's recommendations, to generate TCR beta libraries from genomic DNA. To prepare the libraries, a first multiplex PCR with proprietary primers was run, followed by a second PCR that added unique barcodes, and a bead cleanup was done after each round. Each sample batch included a kit-provided positive control reaction and a negative control reaction. The final libraries were assessed on an Agilent 4200 TapeStation D1000 ScreenTape, pooled by volume, and quantified by qPCR. An Illumina NextSeq500 fitted with a MidOutput 150-cycle cartridge performed the sequencing, running 156 Read1 cycles and 15 Index1 cycles with the kit's custom primers. The pooled library was loaded at 1.0 pM, and about 19% PhiX control was spiked in. Concerning the study's data processing: The vendor-processed data were analyzed in R, and a clonotype was defined as all T cells that share the same CDR3 nucleotide sequence. In the clone abundance analyses, frequencies were normalized to the 10,000 most abundant clones in each sample. Public T cell clones, which averaged fewer than five per sample, were removed prior to analysis. An abundance difference of at least 32-fold between compartments was the criterion for calling clonotypes tumor-enriched or baseline blood-enriched. A beta-binomial differential abundance model was used to identify clonotypes that expanded or contracted between blood time points. Similarity between tumor and blood repertoires was quantified using the Baroni-Urbani and Buser coefficient, and groups were compared with two-tailed Wilcoxon tests in R. Entries here come from immuneACCESS through TCRdb and include only in-frame sequences with V and J called. Some clones fail to appear in such tables; in the studies checked, an unresolved V gene covers under half of the shortfall, and the cause of the remainder is unknown. That table is the source of V, J and clone size, and D and trimming were worked out from the DNA. The sample records 120,000 to 150,000 clones, about 86% of which are singletons. The ten largest clones capture roughly 17% of the sample.

This entry is derived from a study of radiation and T cells in renal cell carcinoma (dated by TCRdb to 2018 to 2020). With respect to the entire study: TCR beta sequencing covered 53 samples in total, comprising 25 or so tumors and approximately 27 peripheral blood samples. The final blood draw was performed at 4 weeks after radiation, at the same time as nephrectomy. Across all 55 or so samples, several million unique CDR3 nucleotide sequences, encoding roughly 2,600,000 unique CDR3 amino acid sequences, were identified.

What the work shows at the level of the full study, not this receptor alone: Top tumor clonotypes rose in blood from baseline to 2 weeks post-radiation, then contracted by 4 weeks, suggesting transient expansion of tumor-resident clones. Dynamics of the blood repertoire were not tracked past 4 weeks after treatment. With a single-armed trial design, the study had no way to address how radiation dose or scheduling affects the TCR repertoire. Because no pretreatment tumor biopsies were available, whether clonotypes were present in the tumor at baseline could not be determined.

Recombination connected TRBV2 to TRBJ1-1, with a weak D call of TRBD1 (5 bases match). The TCR sequence derives from a woman in her forties or fifties with renal cell carcinoma. The sequences come from blood, collected from a patient whose treatment included radiotherapy and nephrectomy. CDR3 loop: CASGPGTTEAFF. In nucleotides, the sequence is TGTGCCAGCGGGCCAGGGACCACTGAAGCTTTCTTT.